Below are 6 T cell receptor beta chains sequenced from a single sample in a study of T cell responses to AZD1222 COVID-19 vaccine. Here immunoSEQ multiplex PCR was the method, and the copy in TCRdb shows in-frame clones only, minus some. This table has about 180,000 clones, about 92% appearing once. Sequencing was performed on peripheral blood, taken on day 0 of AZD1222 vaccination. All receptors derive from an adult in good health.

CDR3 sequence (DNA): TGTGCCAGCACCTCCCACCCATCCAGGGAAGCTTTCTTT. Translation gives CASTSHPSREAFF. V is TRBV5-8 and J is TRBJ1-1; no clear D gene. This CDR3 region has 13 residues. The ends were cut back, 6 bases at V and 8 bases at J, with 17 bases in the middle. CDR1 and CDR2 from the germline V gene are SGHTS and YDEGEE.

The chain carries TRBV20-1 and TRBJ2-7; D might be TRBD1 or TRBD2, each matching 5 bases. CDR3 length: 14 amino acids. Trimming removed 3 bases at V and 7 bases at J, with 19 bases between. The germline V gene encodes CDR1 DFQATT and CDR2 SNEGSKA (reference sequence). The CDR3 protein is CSASGDGLGWEQYF. The CDR3 region has the DNA TGCAGTGCTAGTGGGGACGGCCTTGGTTGGGAGCAGTACTTC.

V and J are TRBV27 and TRBJ1-1; 8 bases are shared with TRBD1. The ends lost 7 bases at V and 1 base at J; junction bases unmatched: 2. The germline V gene encodes CDR1 MNHEY and CDR2 SMNVEV (reference sequence). CDR3 length equals 13 residues. As DNA, the CDR3 is TGTGCCAGCAAAGACAGGGGGAACACTGAAGCTTTCTTT. It specifies CASKDRGNTEAFF.

Only one count was recorded for this clone. V gene TRBV21-1 combines with J gene TRBJ2-3; the tabulated D call, TRBD2, remains unverified against the DNA. TRBV21-1 is tagged as a pseudogene. The CDR3 contains 20 residues. The CDR3 bases are TGTGCCAGAACCCGAAGGTCGGGGCTAGCGGGAGGGGAGGGCACAGATACGCAGTATTTT. It encodes CARTRRSGLAGGEGTDTQYF.

V usage is TRBV21-1 and J usage is TRBJ1-2; the table names TRBD1, a call not compared with the DNA. TRBV21-1 is a pseudogene locus. The CDR3 sequence is 16 residues long. In nucleotides, the CDR3 is TGTGCCAGCAGCAAACCCAGGGGACAGGGAATGTGGGGCTACACCTTC. Amino acid sequence: CASSKPRGQGMWGYTF.

This chain links TRBV27 with TRBJ2-1; 7 bases map to TRBD1. Germline CDR1 reads MNHEY; CDR2 reads SMNVEV (reference sequence). Trimming at V came to 3 bases and at J to 9 bases, leaving 5 bases not matched to a gene. CDR3 length equals 13 residues. CDR3 amino acids: CASSLRGRSEQFF. In DNA, the CDR3 is TGTGCCAGCAGTTTGAGGGGGCGTAGTGAGCAGTTCTTC.